By sample fraction, the clone carrying this T cell receptor (beta chain) is medium-sized (0.01 to 0.1%). Antigen unknown. Memory CD4+ T cells were sorted as CD4+CD45RO+CD25- cells. Each CDR3 protein gets one entry after TCRdb re-called the 5' RACE reads with MiXCR. The table has 5,800 or so distinct CDR3 sequences, just over 30% seen once. General study results and limits: Tumor Tregs overlapped most with tumor, then blood, naive CD4+ cells. In terms of TCR gene usage, tumor memory CD4+ T cells clustered together with blood and lymph node memory CD4+ cells, as well as with lymph node naive CD4+ cells.

The CDR3 extends over 16 amino acids. Germline CDR1 reads SEHNR; CDR2 reads FQNEAQ (reference sequence). Trimming removed 5 bases from V and 2 bases from J; junction bases left unmatched: 7. The source of this sequence is a female donor with breast cancer. The gene calls are TRBV7-9 and TRBJ2-7; 12 bases match TRBD2. Sequenced material: memory CD4+ T cells sorted from a lymph node. As to subset: memory CD4+ T cells, CD4+CD45RO+CD25-. The CDR3 DNA follows: TGTGCCAGCAGCCCCCACTCTAGCGGGAGGGCCTACGAGCAGTACTTC. Translated: CASSPHSSGRAYEQYF.